In this sample, the clone carrying this T cell receptor (beta chain) turned up a few times. The record originates from a study of blood T cells in healthy people across ages. Germline V CDR1 and CDR2: MNHNS, SASEGT. V was pared by 5 bases and J by 5 bases, with 8 bases of the junction left unmatched. The CDR3 extends over 14 amino acids. Combining a sample-barcoded 5' primer with a J-beta primer mix, a second PCR ran for about 6 to 12 cycles. TCRdb reprocessed the 5' RACE reads with MiXCR, giving one entry per CDR3 protein. The sample lists around 900,000 distinct CDR3 sequences, more than 25% occurring once. Donors ranged from roughly 6 to 100 years old and were healthy Caucasians in Russia. Each sample had at least 6 million PBMCs isolated.

The receptor was isolated from a woman aged 80 or older in good health. Sequenced input: blood. The genes are TRBV6-1 and TRBJ2-7; 8 bases map to TRBD1. The CDR3 coding sequence is TGTGCCAGCAGTACTCTCAAGACAGGGGACGAGCAGTACTTC. This gives the protein CASSTLKTGDEQYF.